This TCR beta chain was captured in a study of T cells in Graves' hyperthyroidism and ophthalmopathy. Study conclusions and caveats: By a 13 V-J model, ophthalmopathy was set apart from stable hyperthyroidism. Among clonotypes expanded in thyroid above 0.001, most were also found in blood.

This clonotype was detected a few times. No antigen is known for it. This CDR3 contains 14 residues. J lost 6 bases, V lost 5 bases, and 7 bases had no gene match. Germline values: CDR1 SGHTA, CDR2 FQGTGA. RNA transcripts yielded amplified TCR beta CDR3 regions. During a first-round RT-PCR of the TCR CDR3, the HTBI primer set was used. TCRdb passed the multiplex PCR reads through MiXCR, listing each CDR3 protein once. The table has about 690,000 distinct CDR3 sequences, around 15% seen once; the top ten hold around 16%. Among the patients, aged 18 to 65, hyperthyroidism was newly diagnosed and had lasted under 2 months.

This sequence was found in a man between 45 and 60 years old with Graves' hyperthyroidism. The sequenced sample consisted of blood. The chain uses TRBV7-3 and TRBJ1-1; the match to TRBD1 covers 9 bases. CDR3 nucleotide sequence: TGTGCCAGCAGCGAGGGACAGGGAGGCGCTGAAGCTTTCTTT. Translation: CASSEGQGGAEAFF.